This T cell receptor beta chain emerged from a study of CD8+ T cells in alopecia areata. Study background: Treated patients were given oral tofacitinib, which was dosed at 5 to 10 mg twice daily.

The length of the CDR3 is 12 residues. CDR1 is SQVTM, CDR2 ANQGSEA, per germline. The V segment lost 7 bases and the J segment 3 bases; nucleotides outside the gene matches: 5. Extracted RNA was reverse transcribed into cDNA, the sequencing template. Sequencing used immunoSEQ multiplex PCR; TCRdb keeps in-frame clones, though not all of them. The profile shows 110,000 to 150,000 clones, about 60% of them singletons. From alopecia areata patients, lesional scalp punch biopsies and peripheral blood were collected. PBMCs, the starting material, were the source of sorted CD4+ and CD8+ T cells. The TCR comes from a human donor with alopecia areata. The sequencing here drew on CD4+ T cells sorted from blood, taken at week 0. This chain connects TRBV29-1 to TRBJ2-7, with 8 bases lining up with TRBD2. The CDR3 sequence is CSAVGLDYEQYF. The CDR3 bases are TGCAGCGCTGTGGGACTAGACTACGAGCAGTACTTC.